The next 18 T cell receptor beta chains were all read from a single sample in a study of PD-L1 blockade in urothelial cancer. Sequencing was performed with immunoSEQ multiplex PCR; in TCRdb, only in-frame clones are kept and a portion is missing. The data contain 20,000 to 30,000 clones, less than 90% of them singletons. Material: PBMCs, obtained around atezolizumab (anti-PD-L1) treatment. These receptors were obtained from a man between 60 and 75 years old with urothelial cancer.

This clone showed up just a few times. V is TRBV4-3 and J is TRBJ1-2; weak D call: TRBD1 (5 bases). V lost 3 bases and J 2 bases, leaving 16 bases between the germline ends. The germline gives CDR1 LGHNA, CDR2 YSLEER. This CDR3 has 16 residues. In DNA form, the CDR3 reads TGCGCCAGCAGCCAGACACTCGGGAGGGGCAACTATGGCTACACCTTC. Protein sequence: CASSQTLGRGNYGYTF.

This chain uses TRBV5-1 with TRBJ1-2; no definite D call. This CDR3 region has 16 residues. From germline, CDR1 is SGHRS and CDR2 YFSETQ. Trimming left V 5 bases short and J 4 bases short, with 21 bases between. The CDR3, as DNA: TGCGCCAGCAGAGTGAGTGGGCAGCCTGGCCCCTATGGCTACACCTTC. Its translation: CASRVSGQPGPYGYTF.

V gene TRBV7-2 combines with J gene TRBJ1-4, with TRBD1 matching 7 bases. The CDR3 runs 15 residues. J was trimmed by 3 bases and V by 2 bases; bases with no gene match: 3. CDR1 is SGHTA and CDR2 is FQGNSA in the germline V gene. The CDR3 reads CASSLMGQPNEKLFF. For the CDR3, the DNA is TGTGCCAGCAGCTTAATGGGACAGCCTAATGAAAAACTGTTTTTT. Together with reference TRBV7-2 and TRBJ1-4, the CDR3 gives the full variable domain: GAGVSQSPSNKVTEKGKDVELRCDPISGHTALYWYRQSLGQGLEFLIYFQGNSAPDKSGLPSDRFSAERTGGSVSTLTIQRTQQEDSAVYLCASSLMGQPNEKLFFGSGTQLSVL.

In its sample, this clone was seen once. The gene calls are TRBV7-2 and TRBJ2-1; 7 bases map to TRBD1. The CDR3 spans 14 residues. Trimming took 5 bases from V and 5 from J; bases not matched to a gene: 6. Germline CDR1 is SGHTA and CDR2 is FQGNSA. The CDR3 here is CASSPGTEHNEQFF. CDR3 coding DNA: TGTGCCAGCAGCCCCGGGACAGAACACAATGAGCAGTTCTTC.

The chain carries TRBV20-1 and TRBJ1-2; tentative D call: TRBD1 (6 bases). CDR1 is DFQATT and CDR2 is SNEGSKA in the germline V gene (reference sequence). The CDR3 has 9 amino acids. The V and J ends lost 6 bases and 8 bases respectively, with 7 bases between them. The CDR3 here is CSARGGYTF. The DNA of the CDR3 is TGCAGTGCCAGGGGCGGCTACACCTTC.

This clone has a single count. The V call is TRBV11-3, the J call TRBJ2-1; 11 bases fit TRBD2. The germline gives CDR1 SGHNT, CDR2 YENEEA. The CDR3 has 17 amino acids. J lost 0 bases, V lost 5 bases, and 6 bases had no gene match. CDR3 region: CASSPGLAASSYNEQFF. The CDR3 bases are TGTGCCAGCAGCCCGGGACTAGCGGCGAGCTCCTACAATGAGCAGTTCTTC.

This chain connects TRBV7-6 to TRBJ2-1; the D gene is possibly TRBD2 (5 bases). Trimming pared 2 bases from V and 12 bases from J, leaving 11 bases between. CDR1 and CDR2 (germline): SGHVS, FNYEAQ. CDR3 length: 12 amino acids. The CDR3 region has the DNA TGTGCCAGCAGCTTACTATTCGGGGTGCAGTTCTTC. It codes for CASSLLFGVQFF.

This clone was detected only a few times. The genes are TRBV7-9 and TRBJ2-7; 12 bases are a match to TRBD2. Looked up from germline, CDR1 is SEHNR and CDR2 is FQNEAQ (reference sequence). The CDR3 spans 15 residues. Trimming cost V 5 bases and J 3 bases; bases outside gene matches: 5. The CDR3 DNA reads TGTGCCAGCAGCCCGGGACTAGCGGGTATCTACGAGCAGTACTTC. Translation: CASSPGLAGIYEQYF.

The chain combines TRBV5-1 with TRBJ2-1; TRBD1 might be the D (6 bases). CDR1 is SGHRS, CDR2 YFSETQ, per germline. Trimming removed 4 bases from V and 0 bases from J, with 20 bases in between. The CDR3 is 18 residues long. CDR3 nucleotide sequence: TGCGCCAGCAGCAAAACCGGGACACCATTAAACTCCTACAATGAGCAGTTCTTC. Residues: CASSKTGTPLNSYNEQFF.

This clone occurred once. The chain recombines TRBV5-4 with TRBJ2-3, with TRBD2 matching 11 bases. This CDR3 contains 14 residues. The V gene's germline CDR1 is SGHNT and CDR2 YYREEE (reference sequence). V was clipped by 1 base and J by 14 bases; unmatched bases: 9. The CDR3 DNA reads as TGTGCCAGCAGCTTGTCTAGCGGGGGGCCCCAGCGGTATTTT. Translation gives CASSLSSGGPQRYF.

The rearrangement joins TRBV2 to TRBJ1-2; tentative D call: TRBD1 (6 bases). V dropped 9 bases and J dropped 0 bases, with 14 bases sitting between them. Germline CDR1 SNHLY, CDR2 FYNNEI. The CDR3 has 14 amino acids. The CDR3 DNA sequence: TGTGCCAGTCATTACAGGGAAGCTAACTATGGCTACACCTTC. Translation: CASHYREANYGYTF.

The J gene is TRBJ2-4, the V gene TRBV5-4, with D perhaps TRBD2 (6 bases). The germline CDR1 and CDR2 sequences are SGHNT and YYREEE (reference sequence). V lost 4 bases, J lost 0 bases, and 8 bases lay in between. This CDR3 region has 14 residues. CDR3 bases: TGTGCCAGCAGCGGGACTCAAGCCAAAAACATTCAGTACTTC. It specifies CASSGTQAKNIQYF.

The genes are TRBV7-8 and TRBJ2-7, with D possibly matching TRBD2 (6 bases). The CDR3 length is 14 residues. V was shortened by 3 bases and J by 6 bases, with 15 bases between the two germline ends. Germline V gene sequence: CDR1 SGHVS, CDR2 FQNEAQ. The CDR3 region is CASSLEDYSLEQYF. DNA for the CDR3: TGTGCCAGCAGCTTGGAGGACTATTCCCTCGAGCAGTACTTC.

This chain's CDR3 is CASRRMGGLSGNTIYF. The DNA of the CDR3 is TGTGCCAGCAGGCGAATGGGAGGGCTCTCTGGAAACACCATATATTTT. The V gene is TRBV11-2, the J gene TRBJ1-3; D not resolved. Germline lookup yields CDR1 SGHAT and CDR2 FQNNGV. Trimming shortened V by 6 bases and J by 0 bases, and 15 bases separated the two germline ends. This CDR3 has 16 amino acids.

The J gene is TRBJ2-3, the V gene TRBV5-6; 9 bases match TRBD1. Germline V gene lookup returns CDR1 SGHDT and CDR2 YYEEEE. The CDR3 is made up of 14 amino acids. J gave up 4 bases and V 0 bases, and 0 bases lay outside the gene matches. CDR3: CASSLDRGPDTQYF. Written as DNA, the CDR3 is TGTGCCAGCAGCTTGGACAGGGGGCCAGATACGCAGTATTTT.

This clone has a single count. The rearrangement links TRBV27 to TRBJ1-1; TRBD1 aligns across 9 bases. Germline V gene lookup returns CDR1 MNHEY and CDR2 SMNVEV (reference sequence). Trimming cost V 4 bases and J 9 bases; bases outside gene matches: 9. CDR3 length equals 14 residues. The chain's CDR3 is CASSSKPGQGQAFF. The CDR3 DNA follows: TGTGCCAGCAGTTCTAAACCGGGACAGGGACAAGCTTTCTTT.

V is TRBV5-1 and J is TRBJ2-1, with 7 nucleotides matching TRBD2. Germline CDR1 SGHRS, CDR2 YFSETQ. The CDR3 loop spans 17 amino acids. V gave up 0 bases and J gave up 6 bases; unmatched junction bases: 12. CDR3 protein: CASSLAVRLAEGNEQFF. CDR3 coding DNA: TGCGCCAGCAGCTTGGCGGTTCGTCTAGCGGAGGGCAATGAGCAGTTCTTC.

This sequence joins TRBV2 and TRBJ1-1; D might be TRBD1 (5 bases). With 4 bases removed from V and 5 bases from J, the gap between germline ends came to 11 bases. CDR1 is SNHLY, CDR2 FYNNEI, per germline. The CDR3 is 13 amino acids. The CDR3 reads CASSVAGITEAFF. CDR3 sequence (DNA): TGTGCCAGCAGTGTTGCAGGGATTACTGAAGCTTTCTTT.